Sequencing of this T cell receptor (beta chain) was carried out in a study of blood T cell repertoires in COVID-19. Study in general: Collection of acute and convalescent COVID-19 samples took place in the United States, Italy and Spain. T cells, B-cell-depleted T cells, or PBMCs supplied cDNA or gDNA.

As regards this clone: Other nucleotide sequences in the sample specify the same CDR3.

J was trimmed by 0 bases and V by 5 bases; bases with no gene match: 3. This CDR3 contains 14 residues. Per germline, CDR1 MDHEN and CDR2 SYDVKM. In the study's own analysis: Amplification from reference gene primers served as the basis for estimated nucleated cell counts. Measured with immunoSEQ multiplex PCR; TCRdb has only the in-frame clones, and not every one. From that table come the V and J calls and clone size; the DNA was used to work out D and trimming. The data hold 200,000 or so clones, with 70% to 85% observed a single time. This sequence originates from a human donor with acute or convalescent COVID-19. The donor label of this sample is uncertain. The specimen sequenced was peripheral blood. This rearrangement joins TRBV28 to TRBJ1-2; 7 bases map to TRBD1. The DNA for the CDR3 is TGTGCCAGCAGTCCCGGGACAGCTAACTATGGCTACACCTTC. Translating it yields CASSPGTANYGYTF.